One sample yielded the 27 T cell receptor beta chains listed below, sequenced in a study of T cell responses to AZD1222 COVID-19 vaccine (dated by TCRdb to about 2021). Reading the label with the study, this specimen's time point is: about 28 days (+/-7) after the second vaccine dose. Libraries came from the immunoSEQ multiplex PCR assay. Not all clones reach the TCRdb copy of this immuneACCESS table, which keeps in-frame sequences only. Checked studies attribute under half of the gap to unresolved V genes and leave the rest unexplained. For this sample the table gives tens of thousands of clones, of which 81% were detected only once. Approximately 25% of the sample is held by the ten biggest clonotypes. The source was peripheral blood, collected 28 days after the second AZD1222 dose. Source of these receptors: an adult who received the AZD1222 COVID-19 vaccine.

This chain links TRBV28 with TRBJ1-2, with D maybe TRBD1 (5 bases). This CDR3 has 17 amino acids. The V end lost 2 bases, the J end lost 6 bases, and 22 bases lay between the germline ends. Germline CDR1 MDHEN, CDR2 SYDVKM. CDR3 sequence (DNA): TGTGCCAGCAGTTTAGAGGGACGCGAAGCGATCACGCATGGCTACACCTTC. It yields the protein CASSLEGREAITHGYTF.

The J gene is TRBJ1-4, the V gene TRBV28; a weak D match, TRBD1 (6 bases). Germline CDR1 reads MDHEN; CDR2 reads SYDVKM. Trimming took off 4 bases at V and 5 bases at J, with 14 bases between the two ends. This CDR3 has 15 amino acids. CDR3 in amino acids: CASSSGQPGNEKLFF. The CDR3, as DNA: TGTGCCAGCAGTTCCGGACAGCCGGGGAATGAAAAACTGTTTTTT. Full variable domain (rest looked up from reference TRBV28 and TRBJ1-4): DVKVTQSSRYLVKRTGEKVFLECVQDMDHENMFWYRQDPGLGLRLIYFSYDVKMKEKGDIPEGYSVSREKKERFSLILESASTNQTSMYLCASSSGQPGNEKLFFGSGTQLSVL.

The chain has TRBV10-3 and TRBJ2-1, with 8 bases aligning to TRBD2. Germline CDR1 and CDR2: ENHRY and SYGVKD. The V segment lost 6 bases and the J segment 2 bases; nucleotides outside the gene matches: 9. The CDR3 extends over 16 amino acids. The CDR3 protein is CAIRDTSGSPYNEQFF. Here the CDR3 DNA reads TGTGCCATCAGGGACACTAGCGGCAGTCCCTACAATGAGCAGTTCTTC.

The sample holds one count of this clone. At one end the junction does not follow the germline gene, possibly because of a read error. The CDR3 DNA reads as TGTGCCAGCAGCTTAGGCAGAAACACTGAACCTTTCTTT. Its translation is CASSLGRNTEPFF. The V call is TRBV13, the J call TRBJ1-1; D is unclear. This CDR3 spans 13 amino acids. Germline values: CDR1 PRHDT, CDR2 FYEKMQ (reference sequence).

The gene calls are TRBV7-2 and TRBJ2-7; 12 bases are shared with TRBD1. V was pared by 3 bases and J by 7 bases, with 7 bases of the junction left unmatched. The length of the CDR3 is 15 residues. The germline V gene has CDR1 SGHTA and CDR2 FQGNSA. The CDR3 loop is CASSFAGQGAGEQYF. In DNA, the CDR3 is TGTGCCAGCAGCTTCGCGGGACAGGGGGCGGGTGAGCAGTACTTC. Variable domain in full (rest from reference TRBV7-2 and TRBJ2-7): GAGVSQSPSNKVTEKGKDVELRCDPISGHTALYWYRQSLGQGLEFLIYFQGNSAPDKSGLPSDRFSAERTGGSVSTLTIQRTQQEDSAVYLCASSFAGQGAGEQYFGPGTRLTVT.

The chain couples TRBV28 to TRBJ1-2; 7 bases line up with TRBD1. CDR1 is MDHEN, CDR2 SYDVKM, per germline. Losses at the gene ends were 4 bases for V and 9 bases for J; bases not matched to a gene: 14. The CDR3 loop spans 15 amino acids. Here the CDR3 DNA reads TGTGCCAGCAGTTCCCCAGGAGGGGGCAGGGGGAGCTACACCTTC. It encodes CASSSPGGGRGSYTF.

The chain recombines TRBV6-2 or TRBV6-3 with TRBJ2-3; D is perhaps TRBD1 (5 bases). V lost 2 bases to trimming and J lost 1 base, with 10 bases between them. CDR3 length: 15 residues. From germline, CDR1 is MNHEY and CDR2 SVGEGT. The CDR3 spells CASSYGDSGTDTQYF. As DNA, the CDR3 is TGTGCCAGCAGTTACGGTGACAGCGGCACAGATACGCAGTATTTT.

The chain's CDR3 is CASTRGSSYEQYF. The CDR3 bases are TGTGCCAGCACCAGGGGGAGCTCCTACGAGCAGTACTTC. This chain links TRBV7-2 with TRBJ2-7, with TRBD1 matching 7 bases. The ends lost 7 bases at V and 0 bases at J; junction bases unmatched: 3. The germline V gene encodes CDR1 SGHTA and CDR2 FQGNSA. CDR3 length: 13 residues.

This clone was detected only a few times. V usage is TRBV28 and J usage is TRBJ2-7, with TRBD1 identical over 8 bases. Looked up from germline, CDR1 is MDHEN and CDR2 is SYDVKM. V lost 7 bases, J lost 10 bases, and 12 bases stayed unmatched. This CDR3 contains 13 residues. The CDR3 DNA reads as TGTGCCAGCACCCTGGACAGGGCCTTGGGACAGTACTTC. It yields the protein CASTLDRALGQYF.

The chain joins TRBV3-1 (or the pseudogene TRBV3-2) to TRBJ2-6, with a tentative D call TRBD1 (6 bases). The CDR3 consists of 16 residues. Trimming removed 6 bases at V and 1 base at J, with 13 bases between. Per germline, CDR1 LGHDT and CDR2 YNNKEL (reference sequence). Here the CDR3 reads CASSQNRVSGANVLTF. In DNA form, the CDR3 reads TGTGCCAGCAGTCAAAACAGGGTTTCTGGGGCCAACGTCCTGACTTTC.

This chain joins TRBV11-1 and TRBJ2-1; TRBD1 agrees at 12 bases. Germline CDR1 and CDR2: SGHAT and FQDESV (reference sequence). The CDR3 is made up of 16 amino acids. The junction had 9 bases not matched to a gene; V was cut back by 5 bases and J by 7 bases. In nucleotides, the CDR3 is TGTGCCAGCAGCGTGTCTCCGGGACAGGGGGCAAATGAGCAGTTCTTC. The encoded protein is CASSVSPGQGANEQFF.

The chain links TRBV5-1 to TRBJ1-3; TRBD1 agrees at 7 bases. The V and J ends lost 4 bases and 4 bases, in that order; junction bases with no gene match: 5. Germline loops: CDR1 SGHRS, CDR2 YFSETQ. The CDR3 is 14 amino acids. CDR3 nucleotide sequence: TGCGCCAGCAGCGACAGGGACTCCGGAAACACCATATATTTT. It yields the protein CASSDRDSGNTIYF.

This chain connects TRBV14 to TRBJ1-4; 7 bases are shared with TRBD1. The CDR3 totals 16 residues. V gave up 1 base and J gave up 7 bases; unmatched junction bases: 9. Per germline, CDR1 SGHDN and CDR2 FVKESK. The CDR3 protein is CASSQVSRQGTEKLFF. The CDR3 nucleotides read TGTGCCAGCAGCCAAGTCTCGAGACAGGGAACTGAAAAACTGTTTTTT.

The CDR3 sequence is CASSYRVILNTEAFF. The CDR3, as DNA: TGTGCCAGCAGTTACCGGGTCATCTTGAACACTGAAGCTTTCTTT. This chain joins TRBV6-5 and TRBJ1-1; no clear D gene. Germline V gene sequence: CDR1 MNHEY, CDR2 SVGAGI. The germline V and J ends were trimmed by 2 bases and 0 bases, with 10 bases remaining between them. The CDR3 contains 15 residues.

This clone has just one count. The chain combines TRBV28 with TRBJ1-6, with D unresolved. Germline CDR1 reads MDHEN; CDR2 reads SYDVKM. This CDR3 comprises 12 residues. The V end lost 2 bases, the J end lost 7 bases, and 3 bases lay between the germline ends. The DNA for the CDR3 is TGTGCCAGCAGTTTAGTCAATTCACCCCTCCACTTT. Its translation is CASSLVNSPLHF.

The CDR3 sequence: CASTMGGLPQHF. CDR3 coding DNA: TGTGCCAGTACCATGGGGGGTCTGCCCCAGCATTTT. The gene calls are TRBV19 and TRBJ1-5, with TRBD1 as a possible D gene (5 bases). Trimming left V 7 bases short and J 9 bases short, with 13 bases between. Germline V gene lookup returns CDR1 LNHDA and CDR2 SQIVND (reference sequence). The CDR3 is 12 residues long.

The sample holds one count of this clone. The V and J genes are TRBV7-3 and TRBJ2-1; perhaps D is TRBD1 or TRBD2 (5 bases each). The CDR3 is made up of 16 amino acids. Germline V CDR1 and CDR2: SGHTA, FQGTGA. V was pared by 0 bases and J by 6 bases, with 15 bases between. Here the CDR3 reads CASSLTGVRALNEQFF. The CDR3 coding sequence is TGTGCCAGCAGCTTAACGGGGGTTAGGGCCCTCAATGAGCAGTTCTTC.

V is TRBV28 and J is TRBJ1-5, with a weak D call TRBD1 (5 bases). Trimming removed 6 bases at V and 4 bases at J, with 19 bases between. Germline CDR1 is MDHEN and CDR2 is SYDVKM. The CDR3 contains 16 residues. The CDR3 sequence is CASSLTPAGGNQPQHF. The CDR3 region has the DNA TGTGCCAGCAGCTTAACACCTGCCGGGGGGAATCAGCCCCAGCATTTT.

The chain joins TRBV6-5 to TRBJ2-7; perhaps TRBD2 as D (6 bases). The CDR3 is 15 residues long. Trimming shortened V by 2 bases and J by 7 bases, and 18 bases separated the two germline ends. The germline gives CDR1 MNHEY, CDR2 SVGAGI. The CDR3 sequence is CASSYGGTPLREQYF. Written as DNA, the CDR3 is TGTGCCAGCAGTTACGGCGGGACCCCCTTGAGGGAGCAGTACTTC.

The gene calls are TRBV3-1 (or the pseudogene TRBV3-2) and TRBJ2-7, with TRBD1 matching over 10 bases. CDR3 length: 14 residues. With 4 bases clipped from V and 4 bases from J, the junction kept 4 bases outside the gene matches. CDR1 is LGHDT, CDR2 YNNKEL, per germline (reference sequence). In nucleotides, the CDR3 is TGTGCCAGCAGCCCTCGGGACAGGGGTTACGAGCAGTACTTC. As protein: CASSPRDRGYEQYF.

This chain connects TRBV5-1 to TRBJ1-2; D is unresolved. Germline CDR1 reads SGHRS; CDR2 reads YFSETQ. Trimming pared 5 bases from V and 2 bases from J, leaving 19 bases between. The CDR3 runs to 16 residues. CDR3 amino acids: CASRGLTWTSNYGYTF. The CDR3 coding sequence is TGCGCCAGCAGGGGGTTGACGTGGACTTCAAACTATGGCTACACCTTC.

This clone was counted a single time. This chain connects TRBV6-2 or TRBV6-3 to TRBJ2-7; D is perhaps TRBD2 (6 bases). CDR1 and CDR2 (germline): MNHEY, SVGEGT. This CDR3 region has 14 residues. Trimming shortened V by 5 bases and J by 3 bases, and 14 bases separated the two germline ends. The CDR3 nucleotides read TGTGCCAGCAGTCGAATGGAGGGACGCTACGAGCAGTACTTC. Protein product: CASSRMEGRYEQYF.

This chain connects TRBV27 to TRBJ2-5; perhaps D is TRBD1 or TRBD2 (5 bases each). V was cut by 5 bases and J by 6 bases, with 16 bases left in between. Germline CDR1 is MNHEY and CDR2 is SMNVEV (reference sequence). This CDR3 has 14 residues. The CDR3 sequence: CASSSKGPLQTQYF. CDR3 coding DNA: TGTGCCAGCAGTAGTAAGGGACCGCTCCAGACCCAGTACTTC.

The CDR3 bases are TGTGCCAGCAGTTTGTTTACGGGAGTAGGAACCGGGGAGCTGTTTTTT. Protein: CASSLFTGVGTGELFF. The V gene is TRBV6-2 or TRBV6-3, the J gene TRBJ2-2; TRBD2 is a possible D gene (6 bases). The germline V gene encodes CDR1 MNHEY and CDR2 SVGEGT. Trimming took 4 bases from V and 5 from J, leaving 17 bases between them. The CDR3 sequence is 16 residues long.

J is TRBJ2-1 and V is TRBV19; D possibly corresponds to TRBD2 (6 bases). There are 15 residues in the CDR3. V dropped 5 bases and J dropped 10 bases, with 21 bases sitting between them. Per germline, CDR1 LNHDA and CDR2 SQIVND (reference sequence). The CDR3 nucleotides are TGTGCCAGTAGTCCCGGCCCGGATCCCGCGGGGGAGCAGTTCTTC. Translated: CASSPGPDPAGEQFF.

J is TRBJ1-4 and V is TRBV30; 7 positions agree with TRBD1. Trimming at V came to 0 bases and at J to 10 bases, leaving 8 bases not matched to a gene. Germline CDR1 is GTSNPN and CDR2 is SVGIG (reference sequence). This CDR3 region has 14 residues. The CDR3 spells CAWSVRQGSRKLFF. The CDR3 DNA follows: TGTGCCTGGAGTGTACGACAGGGTTCTAGAAAACTGTTTTTT. Using reference TRBV30 and TRBJ1-4 for the parts outside the CDR3, the full variable domain is SQTIHQWPATLVQPVGSPLSLECTVEGTSNPNLYWYRQAAGRGLQLLFYSVGIGQISSEVPQNLSASRPQDRQFILSSKKLLLSDSGFYLCAWSVRQGSRKLFFGSGTQLSVL.

This chain links TRBV5-5 with TRBJ2-5; possibly TRBD1 for D (6 bases). Trimming pared 2 bases from V and 3 bases from J, leaving 8 bases between. From germline, CDR1 is SGHKS and CDR2 YYEKEE (reference sequence). The CDR3 consists of 13 residues. In DNA, the CDR3 is TGTGCCAGCAGCTTATGGACAGAAGAGACCCAGTACTTC. Protein sequence: CASSLWTEETQYF.